These 4 T cell receptor beta chains came from one sample sequenced in a study of shared clonotypes between healthy human individuals. The table came from immunoSEQ multiplex PCR; TCRdb's copy has only in-frame clones and leaves some out. The data contain around 1.4 million clones, about 98.5% of them singletons. Material: naive CD4+ T cells sorted from blood. This sample's subset: CD45RA+ positively selected. These TCRs come from a man aged 25 to 45 in good health.

The V and J genes are TRBV15 and TRBJ2-5; D remains ambiguous. CDR1 is LNHNV and CDR2 is YYDKDF in the germline V gene (reference sequence). The CDR3 consists of 13 residues. The germline V and J ends were trimmed by 3 bases and 7 bases, with 12 bases remaining between them. The CDR3 spells CATSSHISRTQYF. DNA of the CDR3: TGTGCCACCAGCAGCCACATATCTAGGACCCAGTACTTC.

V gene TRBV11-2 combines with J gene TRBJ2-1, with a possible D match to TRBD2 (7 bases). V lost 5 bases and J lost 8, with 19 bases in between. The CDR3 covers 15 residues. Germline loops: CDR1 SGHAT, CDR2 FQNNGV. CDR3 nucleotides: TGTGCCAGCAGCCAGCCTTTAGGGGGGGGCTATGAGCAGTTCTTC. Encoded protein: CASSQPLGGGYEQFF.

The V and J genes are TRBV9 and TRBJ2-3; the match to TRBD2 covers 9 bases. Germline V gene sequence: CDR1 SGDLS, CDR2 YYNGEE. The V and J ends lost 0 bases and 4 bases, in that order; junction bases with no gene match: 12. CDR3 length equals 18 residues. CDR3 coding DNA: TGTGCCAGCAGCGTAGGCCCCCCCGGGACTAGCAGGTCAGATACGCAGTATTTT. It specifies CASSVGPPGTSRSDTQYF.

The V gene is TRBV13, the J gene TRBJ1-1; perhaps TRBD1 as D (5 bases). V was clipped by 4 bases and J by 14 bases, with 17 bases between them. CDR3 size: 12 residues. CDR1 PRHDT and CDR2 FYEKMQ come from the germline V gene (reference sequence). The CDR3 DNA sequence: TGTGCCAGCAGCTCCAACCCCGGGACGGGCTTCTTT. Translating it yields CASSSNPGTGFF.